Here is one T cell receptor (beta chain) with its context. These data belong to a study of blood T cell repertoires in COVID-19. Whole-study context: From the United States, Italy and Spain came samples of acute and convalescent COVID-19. T cells, B-cell-depleted T cells, or PBMCs supplied cDNA or gDNA.

Germline V gene data show CDR1 as WNHNN and CDR2 as SYGVQD (reference sequence). CDR3 length: 15 amino acids. Trimming left V 5 bases short and J 4 bases short, with 16 bases between. How the authors handled the data: Estimated nucleated cell counts came from reference gene primer amplification. Sequenced by immunoSEQ multiplex PCR; TCRdb stores in-frame clones only, minus some. That table supplies the V and J calls and clone size; D and trimming were determined from the DNA. Of about 200,000 clones in the sample, approximately 92% are singletons; the top ten hold 0.45% to 0.65%. Sequenced sample: peripheral blood. This chain links TRBV10-1 with TRBJ2-3; D possibly corresponds to TRBD2 (5 bases). This clonotype was obtained from a man aged 50-59 years with acute or convalescent COVID-19. CDR3 region: CASSSVRAKADTQYF. CDR3 bases: TGCGCCAGCAGTTCAGTGCGGGCGAAGGCAGATACGCAGTATTTT.